Each of the 30 T cell receptor beta chains below was sequenced from the same sample in a study of CD8 T cells in ankylosing spondylitis. Regarding the study as a whole: A motif in TCR beta, a set of roughly 8 highly homologous variants, appeared characteristic of ankylosing spondylitis blood.

From the 5' RACE reads, TCRdb called clonotypes with MiXCR, one entry per CDR3 protein. The table has about 840,000 distinct CDR3 sequences, around 11% seen once. These receptors are not linked to any known antigen. The specimen was blood, either unsorted or a sorted T cell fraction (not recorded which). These receptors were collected from a male donor with ankylosing spondylitis.

V usage is TRBV20-1 and J usage is TRBJ2-1; D is ambiguous. From germline, CDR1 is DFQATT and CDR2 SNEGSKA (reference sequence). This CDR3 region has 13 residues. V lost 0 bases to trimming and J lost 4 bases, with 7 bases between them. This CDR3 is CSARDELYNEQFF. The CDR3 bases are TGCAGTGCTAGAGATGAACTGTACAATGAGCAGTTCTTC.

V usage is TRBV5-1 and J usage is TRBJ2-7, with TRBD2 matching over 7 bases. Germline V lookup: CDR1 SGHRS, CDR2 YFSETQ. CDR3 size: 15 residues. V lost 4 bases, J lost 3 bases, and 10 bases stayed unmatched. DNA for the CDR3: TGCGCCAGCAGCGCGGTACGGGAGGCCCACTACGAGCAGTACTTC. Protein sequence: CASSAVREAHYEQYF.

This clonotype was counted only a few times. The chain is built from TRBV4-1 and TRBJ2-1; 8 nucleotides align to TRBD1. Germline trimming cut 0 bases from V and 15 bases from J; bases unmatched to any gene: 4. The CDR3 extends over 12 amino acids. Per germline, CDR1 MGHRA and CDR2 YSYEKL. CDR3 residues: CASSQERTGRFF. CDR3 sequence (DNA): TGCGCCAGCAGCCAAGAACGGACAGGGAGGTTCTTC.

V usage is TRBV12-3 or TRBV12-4 and J usage is TRBJ2-7, with TRBD2 matching over 11 bases. Germline trimming cut 7 bases from V and 5 bases from J; bases unmatched to any gene: 7. The CDR3 extends over 14 amino acids. The DNA for the CDR3 is TGTGCCAGCAAAAATAGCGGGAGGGGGGACGAGCAGTACTTC. Translating it yields CASKNSGRGDEQYF.

The table lists this clonotype with a count of one. The chain has TRBV10-1 and TRBJ1-1, with D hard to call. Per the germline V gene, CDR1 is WNHNN and CDR2 is SYGVQD (reference sequence). Trimming removed 6 bases at V and 3 bases at J, with 14 bases between. The CDR3 extends over 14 amino acids. This CDR3 is CASSSGSLDTEAFF. The CDR3 nucleotides are TGCGCCAGCAGCTCCGGGTCTTTGGACACTGAAGCTTTCTTT.

V is TRBV10-1 and J is TRBJ2-7; D may match TRBD1 or TRBD2 (6 bases each). Per germline, CDR1 WNHNN and CDR2 SYGVQD (reference sequence). V lost 8 bases, J lost 4 bases, and 15 bases lay in between. The CDR3 runs to 13 residues. The CDR3 region is CASLVGGQYEQYF. The CDR3 bases are TGCGCCAGCCTTGTCGGGGGCCAATACGAGCAGTACTTC.

This clonotype has only a few counts. The rearrangement joins TRBV7-2 to TRBJ1-2; 7 bases map to TRBD1. CDR3 length equals 14 residues. J lost 2 bases, V lost 5 bases, and 5 bases had no gene match. Germline CDR1 and CDR2: SGHTA and FQGNSA. The CDR3, as DNA: TGTGCCAGCAGCATCAGGGGGGAAAACTATGGCTACACCTTC. Residues: CASSIRGENYGYTF.

The chain recombines TRBV24-1 with TRBJ2-2, with 8 bases aligning to TRBD1. V shed 4 bases, J shed 0 bases, and the junction held 3 bases outside the gene matches. The CDR3 contains 16 residues. The germline gives CDR1 KGHDR, CDR2 SFDVKD. Written as DNA, the CDR3 is TGTGCCACCAGTGACCCGGGACAGGCGAACACCGGGGAGCTGTTTTTT. It codes for CATSDPGQANTGELFF.

This clonotype was picked up a small number of times. The chain recombines TRBV6-5 with TRBJ1-4; 8 positions agree with TRBD1. V was clipped by 4 bases and J by 8 bases; unmatched bases: 6. CDR1 and CDR2 (germline): MNHEY, SVGAGI. The CDR3 loop spans 14 amino acids. The CDR3 loop is CASSWARGPEKLFF. Here the CDR3 DNA reads TGTGCCAGCAGTTGGGCCAGGGGGCCCGAAAAACTGTTTTTT.

This clonotype was seen a few times. This chain uses TRBV6-2 or TRBV6-3 with TRBJ1-1; D is perhaps TRBD1 (6 bases). Germline CDR1 is MNHEY and CDR2 is SVGEGT. The CDR3 loop spans 18 amino acids. Trimming shortened V by 0 bases and J by 5 bases, and 22 bases separated the two germline ends. The CDR3 loop reads CASSYSMEDSRRWTEAFF. The CDR3, as DNA: TGTGCCAGCAGTTACTCGATGGAGGACAGCAGGCGCTGGACTGAAGCTTTCTTT.

This clonotype has a handful of counts. The rearrangement joins TRBV10-3 to TRBJ1-1, with D maybe TRBD1 (5 bases). V was pared by 6 bases and J by 4 bases, with 12 bases between. The CDR3 loop spans 13 amino acids. The germline V gene has CDR1 ENHRY and CDR2 SYGVKD. DNA for the CDR3: TGTGCCATCAGACTTCAGGGCGTCACTGAAGCTTTCTTT. Translation: CAIRLQGVTEAFF.

The rearrangement joins TRBV20-1 to TRBJ1-4, with D perhaps matching TRBD1 (5 bases). Germline values: CDR1 DFQATT, CDR2 SNEGSKA (reference sequence). The CDR3 runs to 14 residues. Trimming removed 6 bases at V and 8 bases at J, with 19 bases between. The CDR3: CSARFGALEEKLFF. DNA of the CDR3: TGCAGTGCGCGCTTTGGGGCCCTGGAGGAAAAACTGTTTTTT.

The J gene is TRBJ1-2, the V gene TRBV20-1; possibly TRBD1 for D (5 bases). Trimming took 6 bases from V and 3 from J, leaving 11 bases between them. Germline lookup yields CDR1 DFQATT and CDR2 SNEGSKA (reference sequence). The CDR3 runs 12 residues. The chain's CDR3 is CSAGGDYYGYTF. CDR3 nucleotide sequence: TGCAGTGCCGGGGGGGACTACTATGGCTACACCTTC.

The chain combines TRBV11-2 with TRBJ2-1; TRBD2 agrees at 8 bases. Trimming removed 3 bases from V and 7 bases from J; junction bases left unmatched: 11. CDR1 and CDR2 from the germline V gene are SGHAT and FQNNGV. The CDR3 has 16 amino acids. CDR3 region: CASSFGRAGGRNEQFF. In DNA, the CDR3 is TGTGCCAGCAGCTTTGGGCGGGCGGGGGGAAGGAATGAGCAGTTCTTC.

There are a few counts of this clonotype. V is TRBV5-1 and J is TRBJ1-4, with D perhaps TRBD1 (5 bases). V lost 0 bases, J lost 8 bases, and 11 bases lay in between. The CDR3 has 14 amino acids. Per the germline V gene, CDR1 is SGHRS and CDR2 is YFSETQ. CDR3 protein: CASSLDRSVEKLFF. In DNA, the CDR3 is TGCGCCAGCAGCTTGGACAGGTCCGTGGAAAAACTGTTTTTT.

This clonotype was observed a handful of times. V and J are TRBV6-1 and TRBJ1-2; no clear D gene. V gave up 6 bases and J gave up 5 bases, with 13 bases separating them. CDR3 length: 13 amino acids. Germline-derived CDR1 and CDR2 are MNHNS and SASEGT. CDR3: CASSTTQIYGYTF. CDR3 DNA sequence: TGTGCCAGCAGCACAACCCAGATTTATGGCTACACCTTC.

The chain employs TRBV7-9 and TRBJ2-7; the match to TRBD2 covers 10 bases. Germline V gene sequence: CDR1 SEHNR, CDR2 FQNEAQ (reference sequence). V shed 7 bases, J shed 0 bases, and the junction held 6 bases outside the gene matches. The CDR3 is made up of 15 amino acids. In DNA, the CDR3 is TGTGCCAGCAATAGGGCTAGCGGGAGCTCCTACGAGCAGTACTTC. This codes for CASNRASGSSYEQYF.

At least ten counts were recorded for this clonotype. This chain links TRBV12-3 or TRBV12-4 with TRBJ1-6; TRBD1 might be the D (5 bases). V dropped 6 bases and J dropped 7 bases, with 13 bases sitting between them. This CDR3 has 14 amino acids. The CDR3 sequence is CASSSLGVNSPLHF. CDR3 nucleotide sequence: TGTGCCAGCAGCTCCCTGGGGGTGAATTCACCCCTCCACTTT.

In its sample, this clonotype was seen a few times. The chain has TRBV5-1 and TRBJ2-7; D possibly corresponds to TRBD2 (6 bases). V was pared by 0 bases and J by 0 bases, with 10 bases between. Looked up from germline, CDR1 is SGHRS and CDR2 is YFSETQ. CDR3 length: 15 residues. CDR3 in DNA: TGCGCCAGCAGCTTGGGGGGACTTCTCTCCTACGAGCAGTACTTC. Protein product: CASSLGGLLSYEQYF.

The sample holds one count of this clonotype. This rearrangement joins TRBV20-1 to TRBJ1-1, with TRBD1 matching 7 bases. V shed 6 bases, J shed 3 bases, and the junction held 10 bases outside the gene matches. The CDR3 runs to 14 residues. Germline V gene data show CDR1 as DFQATT and CDR2 as SNEGSKA (reference sequence). CDR3 bases: TGCAGTGCCACGGCAGGCCAGGGGGACACTGAAGCTTTCTTT. This codes for CSATAGQGDTEAFF.

This chain joins TRBV10-3 and TRBJ2-1, with 8 positions matching TRBD1. Unmatched junction bases numbered 1, after V lost 2 bases and J lost 1 base. The CDR3 contains 15 residues. Germline V gene data show CDR1 as ENHRY and CDR2 as SYGVKD. The CDR3 spells CAISETGGSYNEQFF. In DNA form, the CDR3 reads TGTGCCATCAGTGAGACAGGGGGTTCCTACAATGAGCAGTTCTTC.

The gene calls are TRBV20-1 and TRBJ1-2; D is ambiguous. CDR3 length: 11 residues. The germline V gene has CDR1 DFQATT and CDR2 SNEGSKA (reference sequence). V was cut by 3 bases and J by 8 bases, with 10 bases left in between. The chain's CDR3 is CSASRGGGYTF. CDR3 nucleotide sequence: TGCAGTGCTAGCCGAGGCGGGGGCTACACCTTC.

Only a few counts were recorded for this clonotype. This sequence joins TRBV20-1 and TRBJ1-5, with D perhaps matching TRBD1 (6 bases). The CDR3 contains 12 residues. Germline-derived CDR1 and CDR2 are DFQATT and SNEGSKA (reference sequence). Trimming took 1 base from V and 10 from J, leaving 11 bases between them. CDR3: CSARASGTPQHF. The DNA of the CDR3 is TGCAGTGCTAGAGCCTCAGGGACACCCCAGCATTTT.

This clonotype was seen ten or more times. This chain links TRBV29-1 with TRBJ1-1, with TRBD1 matching 10 bases. This CDR3 has 13 amino acids. Looked up from germline, CDR1 is SQVTM and CDR2 is ANQGSEA. V was pared by 7 bases and J by 4 bases, with 6 bases of the junction left unmatched. The DNA of the CDR3 is TGCAGCGCTGACAGGGGGCCTTTCACTGAAGCTTTCTTT. Translating gives CSADRGPFTEAFF.

This clonotype was seen more than once but under ten times. The junction differs from germline at one of its ends, possibly a read error. The rearrangement uses TRBV28 and TRBJ2-7; 11 bases line up with TRBD1. This CDR3 is built from 13 residues. Germline CDR1 MDHEN, CDR2 SYDVKM. CDR3 sequence reads: CASSFGPTGTGGF. The CDR3 bases are TGTGCCAGCAGTTTCGGACCAACCGGGACAGGGGGCTTC.

A few counts support this clonotype. The chain is built from TRBV7-2 and TRBJ2-2, with unresolved D. This CDR3 is 15 amino acids long. Germline CDR1 reads SGHTA; CDR2 reads FQGNSA. Between the trimmed V and J ends, which lost 5 bases and 7 bases, there was a span of 17 bases. CDR3 nucleotides: TGTGCCAGCAGCGAAGGTAGCTTGGTCGGCGGGGAGCTGTTTTTT. This sequence encodes CASSEGSLVGGELFF.

The chain has TRBV4-2 and TRBJ2-7, with D possibly called TRBD1 or TRBD2 (5 bases each). The CDR3 is made up of 15 amino acids. Germline-derived CDR1 and CDR2 are LGHNA and YNFKEQ. Trimming removed 3 bases at V and 5 bases at J, with 17 bases between. CDR3 sequence (DNA): TGTGCCAGCAGCCAGGGTGGGACCATGGCCGACGAGCAGTACTTC. Its protein is CASSQGGTMADEQYF.

This clonotype has a handful of counts. J is TRBJ2-7 and V is TRBV20-1; weak D call: TRBD2 (6 bases). The CDR3 covers 13 residues. The germline V gene has CDR1 DFQATT and CDR2 SNEGSKA (reference sequence). Trimming removed 6 bases at V and 0 bases at J, with 12 bases between. Here the CDR3 reads CSARRVYSYEQYF. In nucleotides, the CDR3 is TGCAGTGCGAGGAGGGTTTACTCCTACGAGCAGTACTTC.

This clonotype was counted only a few times. The rearrangement links TRBV5-5 to TRBJ2-7; perhaps D is TRBD1 or TRBD2 (5 bases each). The length of the CDR3 is 14 residues. The germline V gene encodes CDR1 SGHKS and CDR2 YYEKEE (reference sequence). V lost 0 bases to trimming and J lost 10 bases, with 17 bases between them. In DNA, the CDR3 is TGTGCCAGCAGCTTGGGGATCCGGGACCAGGTCCAGTACTTC. Its translation is CASSLGIRDQVQYF.

This clonotype was observed a handful of times. The V gene is TRBV10-3, the J gene TRBJ1-4; the match to TRBD1 covers 9 bases. Germline CDR1 and CDR2: ENHRY and SYGVKD. CDR3 length: 17 amino acids. With V trimmed by 3 bases and J by 6 bases, 11 bases remained unmatched. The CDR3 sequence: CAISESWSGQGYEKLFF. The CDR3 DNA reads TGTGCCATCAGTGAAAGTTGGTCGGGACAGGGTTATGAAAAACTGTTTTTT.